Listed below are T cell receptor beta chains from one sample, sequenced in a study of CD8+CD57+ T cells in acquired aplastic anemia. MiXCR was run by TCRdb on the reads, yielding one entry per CDR3 protein. The sample contains 200,000 to 250,000 distinct CDR3 sequences, roughly 50% of which appear only once. The source material was sorted CD4+, CD8+, or CD8+CD57+ T cells (not recorded which) from PBMCs. The receptors shown here come from a human donor with aplastic anemia. Both conserved end residues are part of each CDR3. The D gene is left open where the match is weak. Clone sizes are given selectively: once, few, many, or a class where the clone is expanded.

TRBV6-1	.	14	TRBJ1-1	.	CAGSPLMAGAEAFF	TGCGCCGGCAGTCCTCTAATGGCGGGTGCTGAAGCTTTCTTT
TRBV20-1	TRBD2	12	TRBJ2-1	.	CSASRLAAEQFF	TGCAGTGCTAGCCGACTAGCTGCGGAGCAGTTCTTC
TRBV6-1	.	15	TRBJ1-1	.	CASSGQFAGDTEAFF	TGTGCCAGCAGTGGACAGTTCGCGGGGGACACTGAAGCCTTCTTT
TRBV7-2	TRBD1	14	TRBJ2-7	.	CASSETGTGNEQYF	TGTGCCAGCAGTGAGACCGGGACAGGGAACGAGCAGTACTTC
TRBV5-8	.	16	TRBJ2-5	.	CASSPITGGRGETQYF	TGTGCCAGCAGCCCTATAACGGGGGGCCGCGGAGAGACCCAGTACTTC
TRBV5-1	TRBD1	16	TRBJ1-1	many	CASTGTGPLMNTEAFF	TGCGCCAGCACCGGGACAGGTCCCCTCATGAACACTGAAGCTTTCTTT
TRBV5-4	.	18	TRBJ1-4	few	CASSSGGARAGRDEKLFF	TGTGCCAGCAGCTCCGGCGGGGCCAGGGCGGGCCGAGATGAAAAACTGTTTTTT
TRBV4-3	.	16	TRBJ1-1	.	CASSQDEAGKNTEAFF	TGCGCCAGCAGCCAAGATGAGGCAGGGAAGAACACTGAAGCTTTCTTT
TRBV25-1	.	16	TRBJ1-1	.	CASSESSYPGDTEAFF	TGTGCCAGCAGTGAATCTTCGTATCCAGGGGACACTGAAGCTTTCTTT
TRBV5-1	.	14	TRBJ1-1	many	CASSFAGERTEAFF	TGCGCCAGCAGCTTCGCAGGGGAACGCACTGAAGCTTTCTTT
TRBV2	TRBD1	15	TRBJ2-5	.	CASSAGRGRGETQYF	TGTGCCAGCAGTGCAGGCAGGGGGCGCGGGGAGACCCAGTACTTC
TRBV29-1	TRBD2	13	TRBJ2-1	many	CSVRRGGYNEQFF	TGCAGCGTAAGGCGGGGGGGGTACAATGAGCAGTTCTTC
TRBV3-1	TRBD1	15	TRBJ1-4	.	CASSQLTGANEKLSF	TGTGCCAGCAGCCAATTGACAGGGGCTAATGAAAAACTGTCTTTT
TRBV10-3	TRBD2	14	TRBJ2-5	.	CAISGREGGETQHF	TGTGCCATCAGCGGACGGGAGGGGGGAGAGACCCAGCACTTC
TRBV6-6	.	16	TRBJ2-3	few	CASSPAWGGKSDTQYF	TGTGCCAGCAGCCCAGCGTGGGGGGGCAAATCAGATACGCAGTATTTT
TRBV29-1	.	11	TRBJ1-2	.	CSGQGAYGYTF	TGCAGCGGTCAGGGCGCCTATGGCTACACCTTC
TRBV15	.	14	TRBJ2-1	.	CATSGSGSLSEQFF	TGTGCCACCTCCGGTTCCGGTTCCCTCTCAGAGCAGTTCTTC
TRBV7-9	TRBD1	16	TRBJ1-6	many	CASSADRGLYNSPLHF	TGTGCCAGCAGCGCGGACAGGGGCCTCTATAATTCACCCCTCCACTTT
TRBV2	.	15	TRBJ1-1	once	CASSDIPTSQGEAFF	TGTGCCAGCAGTGACATACCAACATCCCAGGGGGAAGCTTTCTTT
TRBV5-1	.	14	TRBJ2-1	many	CASSLGLTRVEQFF	TGCGCCAGCAGCTTGGGGCTCACTAGGGTTGAGCAGTTCTTC
TRBV7-3	TRBD1	14	TRBJ2-7	.	CASSHGQGRHEQYF	TGTGCCAGCAGCCACGGACAGGGGCGCCACGAGCAGTACTTC
TRBV5-1	TRBD2	18	TRBJ2-3	many	CASSLSGAGGTLTDTQYF	TGCGCCAGCAGCTTATCCGGGGCGGGGGGGACCCTCACAGATACGCAGTATTTT
TRBV20-1	TRBD2	16	TRBJ2-3	.	CSARDPASGATDTQYF	TGCAGTGCTAGAGATCCCGCTAGCGGGGCAACAGATACGCAGTATTTT
TRBV20-1	.	10	TRBJ1-5	.	CSASSGPQHF	TGCAGTGCTAGCAGTGGTCCCCAGCATTTT
TRBV7-3	.	13	TRBJ2-2	.	CASSLEQTGELFF	TGTGCCAGCAGCTTAGAACAGACCGGGGAGCTGTTTTTT
TRBV20-1	.	12	TRBJ1-4	many	CSTRVGNEKLFF	TGCAGTACTAGAGTGGGGAATGAAAAACTGTTTTTT
TRBV15	.	15	TRBJ2-7	.	CATSRGRGESYEQYF	TGTGCCACCAGCAGAGGGCGGGGCGAATCCTACGAGCAGTACTTC
TRBV5-1	.	15	TRBJ1-4	many	CASSLAGGDNEKLFF	TGCGCCAGCAGCTTGGCAGGCGGAGATAATGAAAAACTGTTTTTT